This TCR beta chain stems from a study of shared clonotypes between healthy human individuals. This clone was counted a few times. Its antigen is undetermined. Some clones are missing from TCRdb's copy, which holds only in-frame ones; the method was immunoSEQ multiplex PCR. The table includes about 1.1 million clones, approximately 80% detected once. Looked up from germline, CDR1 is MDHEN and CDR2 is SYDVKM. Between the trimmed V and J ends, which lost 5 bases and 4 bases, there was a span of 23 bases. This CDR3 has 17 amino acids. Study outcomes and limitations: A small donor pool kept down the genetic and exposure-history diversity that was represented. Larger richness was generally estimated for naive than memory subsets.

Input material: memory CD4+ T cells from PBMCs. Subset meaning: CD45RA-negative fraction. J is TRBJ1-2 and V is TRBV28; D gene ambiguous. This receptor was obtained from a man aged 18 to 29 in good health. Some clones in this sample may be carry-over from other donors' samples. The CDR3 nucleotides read TGTGCCAGCAGTCCCAGGACCCTCCCGGGAAGTCCCTATGGCTACACCTTC. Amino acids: CASSPRTLPGSPYGYTF.